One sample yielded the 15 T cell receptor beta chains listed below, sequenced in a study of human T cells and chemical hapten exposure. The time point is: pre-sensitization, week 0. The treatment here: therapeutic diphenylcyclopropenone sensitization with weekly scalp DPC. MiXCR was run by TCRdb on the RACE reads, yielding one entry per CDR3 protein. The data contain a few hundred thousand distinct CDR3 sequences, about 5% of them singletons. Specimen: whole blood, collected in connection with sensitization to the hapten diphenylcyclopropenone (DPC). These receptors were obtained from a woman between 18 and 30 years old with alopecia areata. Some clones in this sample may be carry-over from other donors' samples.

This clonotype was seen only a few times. The DNA for the CDR3 is TGTGCCACCTCTAAAACTAGCGGGGGGGCGAGTACGCAGTATTTT. Its translation is CATSKTSGGASTQYF. The chain carries TRBV10-3 and TRBJ2-3; 13 bases agree with TRBD2. The V gene's germline CDR1 is ENHRY and CDR2 SYGVKD. With V trimmed by 10 bases and J by 8 bases, 12 bases remained unmatched. This CDR3 has 15 residues.

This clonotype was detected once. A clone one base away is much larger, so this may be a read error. This CDR3 is CASSVDWSTEAFF. DNA of the CDR3: TGTGCCAGCAGCGTAGATTGGAGCACTGAAGCTTTCTTT. This sequence joins TRBV9 and TRBJ1-1; D gene ambiguous. The V gene's germline CDR1 is SGDLS and CDR2 YYNGEE. Trimming shortened V by 0 bases and J by 4 bases, and 7 bases separated the two germline ends. This CDR3 has 13 residues. Using reference TRBV9 and TRBJ1-1 for the parts outside the CDR3, the full variable domain is DSGVTQTPKHLITATGQRVTLRCSPRSGDLSVYWYQQSLDQGLQFLIQYYNGEERAKGNILERFSAQQFPDLHSELNLSSLELGDSALYFCASSVDWSTEAFFGQGTRLTVV.

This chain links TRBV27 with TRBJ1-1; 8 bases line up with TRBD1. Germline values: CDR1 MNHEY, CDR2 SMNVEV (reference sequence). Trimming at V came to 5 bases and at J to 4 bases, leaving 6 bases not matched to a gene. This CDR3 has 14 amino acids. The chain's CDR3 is CASSPGGWSTEAFF. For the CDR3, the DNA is TGTGCCAGCAGTCCAGGGGGCTGGAGCACTGAAGCTTTCTTT.

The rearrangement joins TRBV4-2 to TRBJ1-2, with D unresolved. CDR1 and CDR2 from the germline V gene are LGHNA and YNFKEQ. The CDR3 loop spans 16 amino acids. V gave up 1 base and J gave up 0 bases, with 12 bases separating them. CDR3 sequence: CASSQVGNLANYGYTF. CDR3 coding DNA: TGTGCCAGCAGCCAAGTTGGGAACCTAGCTAACTATGGCTACACCTTC.

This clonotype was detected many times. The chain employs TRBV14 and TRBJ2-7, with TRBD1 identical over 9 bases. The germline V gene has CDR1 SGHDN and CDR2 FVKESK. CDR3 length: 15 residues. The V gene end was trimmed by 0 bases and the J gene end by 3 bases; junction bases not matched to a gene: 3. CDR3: CASSQEGQGHYEQYF. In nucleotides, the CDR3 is TGTGCCAGCAGCCAAGAGGGACAGGGCCACTACGAGCAGTACTTC.

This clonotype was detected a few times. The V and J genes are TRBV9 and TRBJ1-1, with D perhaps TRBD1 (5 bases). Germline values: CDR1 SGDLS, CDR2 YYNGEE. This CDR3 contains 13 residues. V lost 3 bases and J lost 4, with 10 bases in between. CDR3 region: CASSDTGSTEAFF. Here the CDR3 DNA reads TGTGCCAGCAGCGACACAGGCTCCACTGAAGCTTTCTTT. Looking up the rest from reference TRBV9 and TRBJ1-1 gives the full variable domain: DSGVTQTPKHLITATGQRVTLRCSPRSGDLSVYWYQQSLDQGLQFLIQYYNGEERAKGNILERFSAQQFPDLHSELNLSSLELGDSALYFCASSDTGSTEAFFGQGTRLTVV.

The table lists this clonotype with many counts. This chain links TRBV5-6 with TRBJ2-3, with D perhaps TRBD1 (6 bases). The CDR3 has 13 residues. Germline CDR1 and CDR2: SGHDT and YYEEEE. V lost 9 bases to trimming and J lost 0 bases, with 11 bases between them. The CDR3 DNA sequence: TGTGCCACCTCAGGGGTTAGCACAGATACGCAGTATTTT. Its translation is CATSGVSTDTQYF.

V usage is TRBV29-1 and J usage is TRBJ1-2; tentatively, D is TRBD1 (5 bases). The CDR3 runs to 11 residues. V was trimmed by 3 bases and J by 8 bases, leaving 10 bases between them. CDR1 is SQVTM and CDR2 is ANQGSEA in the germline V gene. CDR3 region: CSVEAGSGYTF. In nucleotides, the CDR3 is TGCAGCGTTGAGGCAGGGAGCGGCTACACCTTC.

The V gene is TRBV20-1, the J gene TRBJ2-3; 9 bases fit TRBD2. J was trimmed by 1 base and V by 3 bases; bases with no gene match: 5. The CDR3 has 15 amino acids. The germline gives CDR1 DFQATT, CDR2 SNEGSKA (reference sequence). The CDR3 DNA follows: TGCAGTGCTAGCTCGGCTAGCGGGGGCACAGATACGCAGTATTTT. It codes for CSASSASGGTDTQYF.

The CDR3 DNA reads as TGTGCCAGCAGCTTAGCCCCACGACGGGGCACAGATACGCAGTATTTT. The encoded protein is CASSLAPRRGTDTQYF. V usage is TRBV11-2 and J usage is TRBJ2-3; D is unclear. Germline-derived CDR1 and CDR2 are SGHAT and FQNNGV. Trimming removed 1 base from V and 1 base from J, with 12 bases in between. CDR3 length: 16 amino acids.

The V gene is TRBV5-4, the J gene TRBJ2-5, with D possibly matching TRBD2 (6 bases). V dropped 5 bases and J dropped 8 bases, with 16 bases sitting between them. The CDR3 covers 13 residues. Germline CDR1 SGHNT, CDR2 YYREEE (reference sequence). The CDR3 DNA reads TGTGCCAGCAGTCGGGACTTATTGGAAACCCAGTACTTC. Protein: CASSRDLLETQYF.

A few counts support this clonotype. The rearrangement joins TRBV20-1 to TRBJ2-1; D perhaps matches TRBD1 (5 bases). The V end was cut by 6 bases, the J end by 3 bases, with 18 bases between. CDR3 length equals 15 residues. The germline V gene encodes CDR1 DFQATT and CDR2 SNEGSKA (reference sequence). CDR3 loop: CSARIGHIDYNEQFF. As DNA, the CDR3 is TGCAGTGCCCGCATCGGACACATAGACTACAATGAGCAGTTCTTC.

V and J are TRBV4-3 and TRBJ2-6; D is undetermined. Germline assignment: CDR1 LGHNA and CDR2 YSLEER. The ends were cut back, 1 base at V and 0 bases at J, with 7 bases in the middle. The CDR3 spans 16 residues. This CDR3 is CASSQAVFSGANVLTF. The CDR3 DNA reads TGCGCCAGCAGCCAAGCGGTCTTCTCTGGGGCCAACGTCCTGACTTTC.

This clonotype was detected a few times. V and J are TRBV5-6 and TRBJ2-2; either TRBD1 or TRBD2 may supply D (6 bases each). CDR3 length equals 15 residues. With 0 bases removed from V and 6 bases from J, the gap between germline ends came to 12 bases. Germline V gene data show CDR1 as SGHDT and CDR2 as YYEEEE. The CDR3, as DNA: TGTGCCAGCAGCTTGGTGGGGGCTAGCGCCGGGGAGCTGTTTTTT. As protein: CASSLVGASAGELFF.

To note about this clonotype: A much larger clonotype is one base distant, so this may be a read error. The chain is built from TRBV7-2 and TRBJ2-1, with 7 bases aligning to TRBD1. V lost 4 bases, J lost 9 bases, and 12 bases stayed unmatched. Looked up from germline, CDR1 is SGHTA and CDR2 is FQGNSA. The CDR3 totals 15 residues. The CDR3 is CTSSSQTGTEFEQFF. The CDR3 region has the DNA TGTACCAGCAGCTCCCAAACGGGGACAGAGTTTGAGCAGTTCTTC.